The next 2 T cell receptor beta chains were all read from a single sample in a study of circulating and synovial CD4+ cells in juvenile arthritis. The assay was immunoSEQ multiplex PCR, and TCRdb's table has in-frame clones only and misses some. The table includes around 16,000 clones, 90% to 95% detected once. The sequenced sample consisted of CD4+ T cells from blood. These TCRs come from a human donor with juvenile idiopathic arthritis.

J is TRBJ1-1 and V is TRBV6-6; 7 bases agree with TRBD1. The germline CDR1 and CDR2 sequences are MNHNY and SVGAGI (reference sequence). The CDR3 loop spans 12 amino acids. V lost 11 bases to trimming and J lost 0 bases; unmatched junction nucleotides: 3. The CDR3 protein is CASDRVNTEAFF. CDR3 bases: TGTGCCTCCGACAGGGTGAACACTGAAGCTTTCTTT.

A single count supports this clone. The chain combines TRBV19 with TRBJ1-5, with 10 bases matching TRBD1. V dropped 5 bases and J dropped 0; count of bases not matched to a gene: 7. CDR1 and CDR2 from the germline V gene are LNHDA and SQIVND (reference sequence). The CDR3 extends over 17 amino acids. DNA of the CDR3: TGTGCCAGTAGTTGGACAGGGGGTCCTCTTAGCAATCAGCCCCAGCATTTT. Its translation: CASSWTGGPLSNQPQHF.